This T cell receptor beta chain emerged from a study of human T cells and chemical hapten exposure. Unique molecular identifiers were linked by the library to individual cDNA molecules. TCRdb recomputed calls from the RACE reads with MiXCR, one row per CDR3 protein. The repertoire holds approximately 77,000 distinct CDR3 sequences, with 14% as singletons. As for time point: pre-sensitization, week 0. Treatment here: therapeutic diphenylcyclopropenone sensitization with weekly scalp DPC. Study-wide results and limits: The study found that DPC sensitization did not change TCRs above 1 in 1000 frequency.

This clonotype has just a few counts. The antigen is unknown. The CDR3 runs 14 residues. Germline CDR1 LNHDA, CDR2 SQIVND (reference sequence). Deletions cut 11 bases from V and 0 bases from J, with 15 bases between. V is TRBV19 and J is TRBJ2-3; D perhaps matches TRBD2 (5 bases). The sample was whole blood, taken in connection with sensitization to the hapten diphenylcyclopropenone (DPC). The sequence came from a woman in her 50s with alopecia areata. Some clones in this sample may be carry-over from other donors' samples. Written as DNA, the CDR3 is TGTGCCGCGGGTGTCCGGATGAGCACAGATACGCAGTATTTT. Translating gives CAAGVRMSTDTQYF.